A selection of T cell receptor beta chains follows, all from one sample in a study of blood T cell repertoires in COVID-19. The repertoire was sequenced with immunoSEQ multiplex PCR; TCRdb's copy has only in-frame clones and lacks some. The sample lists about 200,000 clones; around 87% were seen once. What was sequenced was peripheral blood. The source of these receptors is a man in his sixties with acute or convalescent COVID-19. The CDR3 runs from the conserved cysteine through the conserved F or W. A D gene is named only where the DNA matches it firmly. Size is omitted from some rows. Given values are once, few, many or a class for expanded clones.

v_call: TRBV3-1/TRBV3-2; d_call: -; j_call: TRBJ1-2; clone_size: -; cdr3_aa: CASSSGRWSGYGYTF; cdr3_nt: TGTGCCAGCAGTTCCGGGAGGTGGTCTGGCTATGGCTACACCTTC
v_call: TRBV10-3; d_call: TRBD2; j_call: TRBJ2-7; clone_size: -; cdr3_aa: CAISDGTSGPPYEQYF; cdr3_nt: TGTGCCATCAGTGACGGGACTAGCGGGCCCCCCTACGAGCAGTACTTC
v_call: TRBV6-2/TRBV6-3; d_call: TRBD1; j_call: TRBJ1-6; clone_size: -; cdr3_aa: CASSNPPDRVAYNSPLHF; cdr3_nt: TGTGCCAGCAGTAACCCTCCCGACAGGGTCGCCTATAATTCACCCCTCCACTTT
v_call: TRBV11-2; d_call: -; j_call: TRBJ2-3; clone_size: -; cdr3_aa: CASSFVFSTDTQYF; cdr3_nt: TGTGCCAGCAGCTTCGTTTTCAGCACAGATACGCAGTATTTT
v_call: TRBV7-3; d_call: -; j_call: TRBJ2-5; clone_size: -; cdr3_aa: CASSPTVNQETQYF; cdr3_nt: TGTGCCAGCAGCCCGACAGTAAACCAGGAGACCCAGTACTTC
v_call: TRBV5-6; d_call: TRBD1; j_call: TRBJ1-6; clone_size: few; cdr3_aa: CASSLDRANSPLHF; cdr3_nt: TGTGCCAGCAGCTTAGACAGGGCTAATTCACCCCTCCACTTT
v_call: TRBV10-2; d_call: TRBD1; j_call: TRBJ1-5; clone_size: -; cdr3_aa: CASRGTGYFQPQHF; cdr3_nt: TGCGCCAGCAGGGGGACAGGCTATTTCCAGCCCCAGCATTTT
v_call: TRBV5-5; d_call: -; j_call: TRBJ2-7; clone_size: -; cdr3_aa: CASSLGSDSRTEQYF; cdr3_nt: TGTGCCAGCAGCTTGGGGTCGGACAGCCGTACTGAGCAGTACTTC
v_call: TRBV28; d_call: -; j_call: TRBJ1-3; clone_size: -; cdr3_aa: CASSSPGGGGTGNTIYF; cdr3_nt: TGTGCCAGCAGCTCCCCGGGGGGGGGAGGGACTGGAAACACCATATATTTT
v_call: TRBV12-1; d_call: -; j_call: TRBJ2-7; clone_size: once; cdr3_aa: CASTVLGTLSPEQYF; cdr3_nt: TGTGCCAGCACCGTACTCGGGACATTAAGTCCCGAGCAGTACTTC
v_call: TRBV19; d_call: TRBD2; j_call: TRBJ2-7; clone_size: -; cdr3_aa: CASSPRTSGVTYEQYF; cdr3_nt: TGTGCCAGTAGTCCAAGGACTAGCGGGGTTACCTACGAGCAGTACTTC
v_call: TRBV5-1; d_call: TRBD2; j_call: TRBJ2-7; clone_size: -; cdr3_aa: CASSRQETSGGPYEQYF; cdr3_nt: TGCGCCAGCAGCCGACAAGAGACTAGCGGGGGCCCCTACGAGCAGTACTTC
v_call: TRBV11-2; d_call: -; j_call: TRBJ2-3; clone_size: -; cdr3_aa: CASSPHRARSTDTQYF; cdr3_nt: TGTGCCAGCAGCCCCCACAGGGCGCGGAGCACAGATACGCAGTATTTT
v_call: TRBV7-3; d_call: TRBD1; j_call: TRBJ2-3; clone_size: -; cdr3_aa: CASSITGGLGTDTQYF; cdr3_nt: TGTGCCAGCAGCATTACAGGGGGTTTAGGCACAGATACGCAGTATTTT
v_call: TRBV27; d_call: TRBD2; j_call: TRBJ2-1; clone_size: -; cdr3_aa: CASSLIPPSGVYNEQFF; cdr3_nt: TGTGCCAGCAGCCTCATACCACCTAGCGGGGTGTACAATGAGCAGTTCTTC
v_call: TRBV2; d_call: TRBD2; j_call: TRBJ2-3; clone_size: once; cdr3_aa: CASLPLAGAGDTQYF; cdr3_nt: TGTGCCAGCCTACCACTAGCGGGGGCGGGAGATACGCAGTATTTT
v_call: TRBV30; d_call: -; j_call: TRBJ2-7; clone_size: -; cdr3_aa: CASIRDTTYEQYF; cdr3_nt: TGTGCCTCAATCCGGGACACAACCTACGAGCAGTACTTC
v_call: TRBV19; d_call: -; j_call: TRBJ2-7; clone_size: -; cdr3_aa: CASTSIGGGSYEQYF; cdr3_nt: TGTGCCAGTACCTCTATCGGAGGCGGATCCTACGAGCAGTACTTC
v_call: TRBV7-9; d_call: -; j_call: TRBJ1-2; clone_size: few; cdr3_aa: CASSLGEGAYGYTF; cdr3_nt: TGTGCCAGCAGCTTAGGAGAGGGTGCCTATGGCTACACCTTC
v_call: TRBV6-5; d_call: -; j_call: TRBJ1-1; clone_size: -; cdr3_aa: CASRPSLISDTEAFF; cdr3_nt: TGTGCCAGCAGACCCTCACTCATTTCGGACACTGAAGCTTTCTTT
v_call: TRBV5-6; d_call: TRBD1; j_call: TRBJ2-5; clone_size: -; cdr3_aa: CASSLRTGVTQETQYF; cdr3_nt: TGTGCCAGCAGCTTGCGGACAGGGGTCACTCAAGAGACCCAGTACTTC
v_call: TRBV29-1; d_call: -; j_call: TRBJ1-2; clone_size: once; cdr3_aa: CSVRDRLGGSNYGYTF; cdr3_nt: TGCAGCGTTCGAGACCGCCTAGGGGGATCCAACTATGGCTACACCTTC
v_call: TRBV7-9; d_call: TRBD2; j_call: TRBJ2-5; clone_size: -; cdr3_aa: CAIKPIAGGQETQYF; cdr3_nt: TGTGCCATAAAACCTATCGCGGGGGGGCAAGAGACCCAGTACTTC
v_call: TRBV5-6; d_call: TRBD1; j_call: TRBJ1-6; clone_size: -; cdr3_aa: CASSYNRGSSPLHF; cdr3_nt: TGTGCCAGCAGCTACAACAGGGGCAGTTCACCCCTCCACTTT
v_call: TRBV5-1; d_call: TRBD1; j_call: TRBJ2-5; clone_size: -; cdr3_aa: CASSLAGTGTPRQETQYF; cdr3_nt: TGCGCCAGCAGCTTGGCCGGGACAGGGACCCCCCGTCAAGAGACCCAGTACTTC
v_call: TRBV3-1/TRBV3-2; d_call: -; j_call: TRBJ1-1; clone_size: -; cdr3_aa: CASSQEIVNNEAFF; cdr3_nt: TGTGCCAGCAGCCAAGAGATCGTCAACAATGAAGCTTTCTTT
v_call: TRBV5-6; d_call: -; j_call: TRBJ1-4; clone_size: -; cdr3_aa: CASSLVRSWDEKLFF; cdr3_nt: TGTGCCAGCAGCTTGGTCCGGAGCTGGGATGAAAAACTGTTTTTT
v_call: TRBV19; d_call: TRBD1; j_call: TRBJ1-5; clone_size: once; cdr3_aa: CASSSGQGAQPQHF; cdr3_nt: TGTGCCAGTAGTTCCGGACAGGGGGCTCAGCCCCAGCATTTT
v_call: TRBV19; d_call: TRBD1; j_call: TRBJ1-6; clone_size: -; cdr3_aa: CASRGTGSSYNSPLHF; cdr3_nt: TGTGCCAGCCGTGGGACAGGAAGCTCCTATAATTCACCCCTCCACTTT
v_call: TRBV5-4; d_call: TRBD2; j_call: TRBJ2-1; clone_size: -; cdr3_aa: CASSTGLAGGPSNEQFF; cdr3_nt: TGTGCCAGCAGCACGGGACTAGCGGGGGGACCTTCGAATGAGCAGTTCTTC
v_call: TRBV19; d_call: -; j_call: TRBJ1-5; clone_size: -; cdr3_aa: CASSTRDRTSQPQHF; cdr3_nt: TGTGCCAGTAGTACCCGAGACAGGACGAGCCAGCCCCAGCATTTT
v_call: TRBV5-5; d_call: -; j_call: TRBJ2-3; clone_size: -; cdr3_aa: CASSLAVAADTQYF; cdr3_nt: TGTGCCAGCAGCTTGGCGGTTGCGGCAGATACGCAGTATTTT
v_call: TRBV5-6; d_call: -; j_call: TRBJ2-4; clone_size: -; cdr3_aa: CASSLVGELTKNIQYF; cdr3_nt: TGTGCCAGCAGCTTGGTCGGGGAGCTTACCAAAAACATTCAGTACTTC
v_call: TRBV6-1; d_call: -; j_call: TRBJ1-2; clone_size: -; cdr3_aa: CASSEGGVGYTF; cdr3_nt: TGTGCCAGCAGTGAAGGGGGGGTCGGCTACACCTTC
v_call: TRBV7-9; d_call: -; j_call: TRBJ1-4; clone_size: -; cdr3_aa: CASSSLNPGATNEKLFF; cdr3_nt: TGTGCCAGCAGCTCACTCAATCCCGGGGCAACTAATGAAAAACTGTTTTTT
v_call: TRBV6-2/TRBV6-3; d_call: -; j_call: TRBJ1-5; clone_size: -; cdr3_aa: CASSYAGSNQPQHF; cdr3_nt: TGTGCCAGCAGTTACGCAGGTAGCAATCAGCCCCAGCATTTT
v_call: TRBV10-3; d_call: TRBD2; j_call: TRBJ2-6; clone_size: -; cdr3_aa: CAISDLAGGILSSGANVLTF; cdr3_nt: TGTGCCATCAGTGATCTAGCGGGGGGTATTCTAAGCTCTGGGGCCAACGTCCTGACTTTC
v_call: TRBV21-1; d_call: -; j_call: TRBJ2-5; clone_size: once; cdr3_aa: CASSKFEPHRPPPRGETQYF; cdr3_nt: TGTGCCAGCAGCAAATTCGAGCCTCATAGACCCCCTCCTAGGGGTGAGACCCAGTACTTC
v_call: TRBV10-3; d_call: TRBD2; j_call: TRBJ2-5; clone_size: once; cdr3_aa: CAISGSGMPRETQYF; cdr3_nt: TGTGCCATCAGTGGTAGCGGGATGCCACGAGAGACCCAGTACTTC
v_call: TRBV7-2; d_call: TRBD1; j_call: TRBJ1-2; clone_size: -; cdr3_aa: CASSLERTGNSFYGYTF; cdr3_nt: TGTGCCAGCAGCTTAGAGCGGACAGGGAATTCCTTTTATGGCTACACCTTC
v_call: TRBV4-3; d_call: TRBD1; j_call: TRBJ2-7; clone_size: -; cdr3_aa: CASSLGRDSIYEQYF; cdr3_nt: TGCGCCAGCAGCCTCGGTCGGGACAGTATCTACGAGCAGTACTTC
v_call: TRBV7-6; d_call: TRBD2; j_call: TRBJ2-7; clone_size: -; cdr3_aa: CASSLAQRGGRYEQYF; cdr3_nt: TGTGCCAGCAGCTTAGCCCAGCGGGGGGGCCGCTACGAGCAGTACTTC
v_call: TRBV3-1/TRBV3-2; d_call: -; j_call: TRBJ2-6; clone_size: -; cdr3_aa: CASSLTAPGGANVLTF; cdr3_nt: TGTGCCAGCAGCCTGACGGCTCCGGGGGGGGCCAACGTCCTGACTTTC
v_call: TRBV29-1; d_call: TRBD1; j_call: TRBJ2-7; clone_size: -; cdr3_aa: CSATGTGFGEQYF; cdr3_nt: TGCAGCGCAACCGGGACAGGGTTCGGCGAGCAGTACTTC
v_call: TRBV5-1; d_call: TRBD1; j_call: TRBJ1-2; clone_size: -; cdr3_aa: CASSPGGTSMGYTF; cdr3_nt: TGCGCCAGCAGCCCAGGGGGCACCTCTATGGGCTACACCTTC
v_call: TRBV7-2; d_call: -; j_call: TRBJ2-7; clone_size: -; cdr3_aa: CASSLDNGEGEQYF; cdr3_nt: TGTGCCAGCAGCTTAGACAACGGAGAAGGCGAGCAGTACTTC
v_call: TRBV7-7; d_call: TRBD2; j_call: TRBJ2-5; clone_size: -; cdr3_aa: CASSQAGGSQETQYF; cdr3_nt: TGTGCCAGCAGCCAAGCGGGGGGGAGTCAAGAGACCCAGTACTTC